This is a list of T cell receptor beta chains from one sample in a study of T cell responses to AZD1222 COVID-19 vaccine. The protocol was immunoSEQ multiplex PCR, while the TCRdb copy is restricted to in-frame clones and leaves out a portion. The sample includes 150,000 or so clones, around 90% of them seen just once. The specimen comprised peripheral blood, sampled on day 0 of AZD1222 vaccination. Receptors were obtained from an adult in good health. Each CDR3 is given with its conserved first and last residue. The D gene is left open where the match is weak.

d_call j_call cdr3_length v_call cdr3_aa cdr3_nt
NA TRBJ1-2 14 TRBV7-9 CASSENGAIYGYTF TGTGCCAGCAGCGAAAACGGTGCTATCTATGGCTACACCTTC
NA TRBJ2-3 11 TRBV29-1 CSAGRGDTQYF TGCAGCGCGGGAAGGGGAGATACGCAGTATTTT
TRBD1 TRBJ1-1 14 TRBV19 CASSILQGASEAFF TGTGCCAGTAGTATCCTACAGGGGGCCTCTGAAGCTTTCTTT
NA TRBJ1-5 17 TRBV28 CASSPLGRGIRSQPQHF TGTGCCAGCAGCCCCTTGGGGCGGGGGATTCGGAGTCAGCCCCAGCATTTT
NA TRBJ1-2 15 TRBV6-2/TRBV6-3 CASSSLGASVYGYTF TGTGCCAGCAGTTCTCTAGGGGCCTCAGTCTATGGCTACACCTTC
TRBD1 TRBJ2-1 12 TRBV29-1 CSARDRGNEQFF TGCAGCGCCCGGGACAGGGGTAATGAGCAGTTCTTC
TRBD2 TRBJ2-3 14 TRBV3-1/TRBV3-2 CASSQGLASDTQYF TGTGCCAGCAGCCAAGGACTAGCTTCAGATACGCAGTATTTT
TRBD2 TRBJ2-7 14 TRBV7-9 CASRPTSGDYEQYF TGTGCCAGCAGACCTACTAGCGGAGACTACGAGCAGTACTTC
NA TRBJ1-5 14 TRBV6-4 CASIKTGPHQPQHF TGTGCCAGCATCAAGACAGGACCACATCAGCCCCAGCATTTT
NA TRBJ1-5 17 TRBV21-1 CASSTLGQGMNNQPQHF TGTGCCAGCAGCACCCTAGGACAGGGGATGAACAATCAGCCCCAGCATTTT
NA TRBJ2-5 15 TRBV2 CASSEARGLGETQYF TGTGCCAGCAGTGAAGCGCGGGGACTGGGAGAGACCCAGTACTTC
TRBD2 TRBJ2-1 13 TRBV7-9 CASTLAGEGEQFF TGTGCCAGCACCCTAGCGGGAGAGGGTGAGCAGTTCTTC
NA TRBJ2-7 15 TRBV9 CASSRYPEGSYEQYF TGTGCCAGCAGCAGATACCCTGAGGGGTCCTACGAGCAGTACTTC